These T cell receptor beta chains were read from a single sample in a study of blood T cell repertoires in COVID-19. The method was immunoSEQ multiplex PCR; TCRdb's version includes in-frame clones alone and lacks a portion of them. The sample yields 350,000 to 450,000 clones, under 90% seen once. The sequenced sample was PBMCs or T cells enriched from blood (not recorded which). The source of these receptors is a woman aged 30 to 39 who had recovered from COVID-19. The CDR3 runs from the conserved cysteine through the conserved F or W. For some rows the clone size is stated as once, few or many, or as a class when expanded; others skip it.

V gene | clone size | CDR3 protein
TRBV5-6 | NA | CASSLAPGGPYEQYF
TRBV19 | NA | CASSIKRGGPEQFF
TRBV15 | NA | CATSRDLSRGQTYEQYF
TRBV28 | NA | CASSPWTGESLGTQYF
TRBV20-1 | NA | CSASNFLSNLGEQYF
TRBV12-5 | NA | CASGPGTPYNEQFF
TRBV4-2 | once | CASSQDTSGGAVEQFF
TRBV5-6 | NA | CASSARQGRSAGQPQHF
TRBV4-1 | NA | CASSPYGGLKLFF
TRBV7-3 | NA | CASSAGRGNNSPLHF
TRBV4-2 | NA | CASSQDTRAGGAFYEQFF
TRBV5-4 | NA | CASSLGTGDQPQHF
TRBV6-5 | NA | CASSSQGAFHQPQHF
TRBV7-9 | NA | CASSLGTDHGYTF
TRBV19 | NA | CASSIEGRDYGYTF
TRBV27 | NA | CASMSGGQLEQYF
TRBV12-3/TRBV12-4 | NA | CASSRGVEAPLHF
TRBV25-1 | NA | CASSEYDRVNEKLFF
TRBV11-3 | NA | CASSLDRVLTGDWVTDTQYF
TRBV19 | NA | CASRRLAQYNEQFF
TRBV11-2 | NA | CASSFGQGGNQPQHF
TRBV14 | NA | CASSQDQWGLALFTDTQYF
TRBV4-1 | NA | CASSPSSGGLFDEQFF
TRBV20-1 | few | CSASKQGNTIYF
TRBV5-1 | NA | CASSLVAGGAVEQYF
TRBV7-9 | once | CASSSRDRDGNTIYF
TRBV5-4 | NA | CASSLTWDRGYGYTF
TRBV14 | NA | CASSQNPRGLTEAFF
TRBV11-2 | NA | CASSMDRGENIQYF
TRBV19 | NA | CASSRPGQGATQPQHF
TRBV27 | NA | CASSLSAVNNEQFF
TRBV19 | NA | CASGTSGGTDTQYF
TRBV20-1 | NA | CSASVPGQQNTEAFF
TRBV19 | NA | CASSIGGRGTEAFF
TRBV18 | NA | CASSPGPGDGYTF
TRBV30 | NA | CAWRAGVAFF
TRBV6-1 | NA | CASSEKGIRYEQYF
TRBV29-1 | NA | CSVEDLPSGRNEQFF
TRBV7-9 | NA | CASEREGSYEQYF
TRBV27 | NA | CASSFKASGGYGTDTQYF
TRBV18 | NA | CASSPGQGRWSEQYF
TRBV6-5 | NA | CASSYWRQGDTQYF
TRBV29-1 | few | CSVGTTYEQYF
TRBV10-3 | NA | CAISVGARNTEAFF
TRBV4-1 | NA | CASSQLLSRLAGAHF
TRBV19 | NA | CASSIAGQTNTGELFF
TRBV27 | NA | CASSLRTGGGTEAFF
TRBV7-3 | NA | CASVQAKGNQPQHF
TRBV11-1 | NA | CASSLEQGEAFF
TRBV28 | NA | CASRQGTFNGGDIQYF
TRBV29-1 | NA | CSVDPGAGASGYTF
TRBV2 | NA | CASRLRTAGDYGYTF
TRBV4-3 | NA | CASSQAPAAGTVEQFF